The clone carrying this TCR beta chain was counted ten times or more. Its antigen is currently unknown. The sample belongs to a study of T-cell reconstitution after alpha-beta-depleted transplantation in children. TCRbeta library construction was performed incorporating unique molecular identifiers. TCRdb re-analysed the PCR reads in MiXCR, keeping a single row per CDR3 protein. The sample has approximately 630,000 distinct CDR3 sequences, less than 15% seen once. Study-wide points: Day-60 TCRbeta diversity that was high in some patients was derived from surviving recipient T cells and thymic progenitors. Several hundred expanded graft clones reportedly supplied alpha-beta T cells about two months after transplant. A year had passed since transplant, and T-cell counts and diversity by then came mostly from newly produced T cells.

The starting material was PBMCs, obtained before TCRalphabeta/CD19-depleted stem cell transplant. The TCR comes from a girl aged 2-10 years with congenital amegakaryocytic thrombocytopenia, due to receive a stem cell transplant.

The CDR3 DNA sequence: TGCGCCAGCAGCTCAACAGGGCCGGTGATAACTGAAGCTTTCTTT. Residues: CASSSTGPVITEAFF. The rearrangement joins TRBV5-1 to TRBJ1-1, with D possibly matching TRBD1 (6 bases). V was pared by 3 bases and J by 5 bases, with 17 bases between. The V gene's germline CDR1 is SGHRS and CDR2 YFSETQ. The CDR3 sequence is 15 residues long.